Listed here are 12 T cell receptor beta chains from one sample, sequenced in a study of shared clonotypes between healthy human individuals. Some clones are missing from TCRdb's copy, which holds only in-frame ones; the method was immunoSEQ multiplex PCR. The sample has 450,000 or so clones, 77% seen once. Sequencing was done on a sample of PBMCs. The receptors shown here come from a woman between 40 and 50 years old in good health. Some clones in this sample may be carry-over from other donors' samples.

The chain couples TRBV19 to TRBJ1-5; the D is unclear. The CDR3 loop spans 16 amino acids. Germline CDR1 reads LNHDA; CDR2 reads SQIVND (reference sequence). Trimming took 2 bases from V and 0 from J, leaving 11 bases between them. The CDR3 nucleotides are TGTGCCAGTAGTATACCGTCCCAGAGTAGCAATCAGCCCCAGCATTTT. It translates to CASSIPSQSSNQPQHF. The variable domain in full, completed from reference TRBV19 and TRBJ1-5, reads DGGITQSPKYLFRKEGQNVTLSCEQNLNHDAMYWYRQDPGQGLRLIYYSQIVNDFQKGDIAEGYSVSREKKESFPLTVTSAQKNPTAFYLCASSIPSQSSNQPQHFGDGTRLSIL.

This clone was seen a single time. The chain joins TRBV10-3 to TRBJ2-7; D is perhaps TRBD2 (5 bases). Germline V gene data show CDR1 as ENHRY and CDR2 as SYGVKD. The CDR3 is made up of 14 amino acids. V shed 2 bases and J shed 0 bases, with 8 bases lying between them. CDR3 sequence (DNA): TGTGCCATCAGTGAGGTTAGCGTCTCCTACGAGCAGTACTTC. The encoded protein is CAISEVSVSYEQYF.

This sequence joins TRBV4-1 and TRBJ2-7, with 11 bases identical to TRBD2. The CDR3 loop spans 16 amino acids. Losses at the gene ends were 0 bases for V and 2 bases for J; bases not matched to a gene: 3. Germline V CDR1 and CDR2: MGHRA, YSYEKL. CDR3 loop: CASSQEKLAGAYEQYF. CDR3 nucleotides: TGCGCCAGCAGCCAAGAGAAACTAGCGGGAGCCTACGAGCAGTACTTC.

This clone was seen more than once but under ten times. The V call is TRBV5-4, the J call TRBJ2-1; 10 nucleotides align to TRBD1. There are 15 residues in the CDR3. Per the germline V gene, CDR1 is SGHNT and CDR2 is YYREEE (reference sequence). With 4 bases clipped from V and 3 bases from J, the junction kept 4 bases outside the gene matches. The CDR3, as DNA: TGTGCCAGCAGCGGGGACAGGGGACTCTACAATGAGCAGTTCTTC. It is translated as CASSGDRGLYNEQFF. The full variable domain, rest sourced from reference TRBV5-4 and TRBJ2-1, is ETGVTQSPTHLIKTRGQQVTLRCSSQSGHNTVSWYQQALGQGPQFIFQYYREEENGRGNFPPRFSGLQFPNYSSELNVNALELDDSALYLCASSGDRGLYNEQFFGPGTRLTVL.

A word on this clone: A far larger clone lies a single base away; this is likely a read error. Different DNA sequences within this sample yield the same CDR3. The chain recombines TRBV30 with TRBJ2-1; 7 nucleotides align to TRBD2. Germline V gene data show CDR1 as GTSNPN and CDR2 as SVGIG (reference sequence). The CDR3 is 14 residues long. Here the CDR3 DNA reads TGCGCCTGGACCCCCCGCGGGGGAGACAATGAGCAGTTCTTC. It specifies CAWTPRGGDNEQFF.

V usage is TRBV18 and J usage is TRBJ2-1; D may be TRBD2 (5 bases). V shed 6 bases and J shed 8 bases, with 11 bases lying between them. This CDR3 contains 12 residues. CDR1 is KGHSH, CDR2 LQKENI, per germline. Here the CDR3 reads CASSAGADEQFF. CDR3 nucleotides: TGTGCCAGCTCGGCGGGCGCAGATGAGCAGTTCTTC.

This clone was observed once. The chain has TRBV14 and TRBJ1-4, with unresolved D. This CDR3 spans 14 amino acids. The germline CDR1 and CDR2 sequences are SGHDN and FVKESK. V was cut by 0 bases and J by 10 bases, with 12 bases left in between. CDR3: CASSQDRAIGKLFF. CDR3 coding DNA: TGTGCCAGCAGCCAAGATCGGGCGATCGGAAAACTGTTTTTT.

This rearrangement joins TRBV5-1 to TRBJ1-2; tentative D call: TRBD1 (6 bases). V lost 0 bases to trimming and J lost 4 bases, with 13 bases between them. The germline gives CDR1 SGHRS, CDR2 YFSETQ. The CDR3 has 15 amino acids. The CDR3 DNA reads TGCGCCAGCAGCTTGGAAGGGGGTTATGGCTATGGCTACACCTTC. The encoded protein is CASSLEGGYGYGYTF.

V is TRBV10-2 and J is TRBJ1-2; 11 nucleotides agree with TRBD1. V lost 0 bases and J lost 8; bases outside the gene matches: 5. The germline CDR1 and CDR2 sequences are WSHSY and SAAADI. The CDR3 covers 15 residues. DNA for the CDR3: TGCGCCAGCAGTGAGTCAGGACAGGGGGCGGAGGGCTACACCTTC. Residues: CASSESGQGAEGYTF.

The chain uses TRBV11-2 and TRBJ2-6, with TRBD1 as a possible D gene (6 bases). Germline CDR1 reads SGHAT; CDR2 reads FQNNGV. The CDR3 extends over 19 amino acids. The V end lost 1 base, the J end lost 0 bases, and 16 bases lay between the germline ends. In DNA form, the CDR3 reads TGTGCCAGCAGCTTAGGGGTCGGACAGCCAATCTCTGGGGCCAACGTCCTGACTTTC. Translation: CASSLGVGQPISGANVLTF.

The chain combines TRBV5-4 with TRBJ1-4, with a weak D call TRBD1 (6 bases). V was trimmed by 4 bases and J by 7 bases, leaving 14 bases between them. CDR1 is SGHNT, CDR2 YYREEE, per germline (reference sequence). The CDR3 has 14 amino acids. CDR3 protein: CASSGGGKTEKLFF. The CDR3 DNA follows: TGTGCCAGCAGCGGAGGGGGGAAAACTGAAAAACTGTTTTTT.

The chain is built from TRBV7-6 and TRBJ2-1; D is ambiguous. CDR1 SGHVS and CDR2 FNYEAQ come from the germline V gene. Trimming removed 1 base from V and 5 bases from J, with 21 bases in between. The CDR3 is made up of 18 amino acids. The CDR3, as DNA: TGTGCCAGCAGCTTAGGTAGCTCATTGTTCGCTTCACACAATGAGCAGTTCTTC. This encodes CASSLGSSLFASHNEQFF.